A single sample is the source of the 22 T cell receptor beta chains below, sequenced in a study of T cell repertoires in cytomegalovirus infection. TCRdb re-derived calls from the reads in MiXCR, one entry per CDR3 protein. Among roughly 920,000 distinct CDR3 sequences listed, around 32% were seen once. Antigens of these TCRs are unknown. Sequenced here: cultured CD8+ T cells from PBMCs, sampled from culture after CMV antigen stimulation. The receptor source for this set is a human donor in good health (CMV status not recorded). Some clones in this sample may be carry-over from other donors' samples.

This clonotype turned up a few times. The chain recombines TRBV4-2 with TRBJ1-5; TRBD1 aligns across 7 bases. The CDR3 extends over 15 amino acids. V gave up 4 bases and J gave up 5 bases; unmatched junction bases: 8. The germline CDR1 and CDR2 sequences are LGHNA and YNFKEQ. The CDR3 bases are TGTGCCAGCAGCCTCACAGGGGTGGGCGATCAGCCCCAGCATTTT. It yields the protein CASSLTGVGDQPQHF.

This clonotype was seen more than once but under ten times. V is TRBV4-3 and J is TRBJ2-5; 7 nucleotides agree with TRBD2. Germline-derived CDR1 and CDR2 are LGHNA and YSLEER. V lost 5 bases and J lost 4; bases outside the gene matches: 10. The CDR3 consists of 15 residues. Here the CDR3 DNA reads TGCGCCAGCAGCTCGCGGGGGACCTACGGAGAGACCCAGTACTTC. Residues: CASSSRGTYGETQYF.

V and J are TRBV2 and TRBJ1-1, with D maybe TRBD1 (5 bases). Trimming shortened V by 3 bases and J by 2 bases, and 13 bases separated the two germline ends. The CDR3 contains 15 residues. CDR1 is SNHLY, CDR2 FYNNEI, per germline. The CDR3 region is CASSDFWDENTEAFF. In DNA, the CDR3 is TGTGCCAGCAGTGATTTTTGGGACGAAAACACTGAAGCTTTCTTT.

This clonotype occurred a few times. The chain uses TRBV7-2 and TRBJ1-1; 10 nucleotides line up with TRBD1. Germline V gene lookup returns CDR1 SGHTA and CDR2 FQGNSA. V shed 3 bases, J shed 10 bases, and the junction held 8 bases outside the gene matches. The CDR3 contains 14 residues. The CDR3 sequence is CASSFPGQGRGAFF. DNA for the CDR3: TGTGCCAGCAGCTTCCCGGGACAGGGGAGGGGAGCTTTCTTT.

In its sample, this clonotype was seen many times. The gene calls are TRBV7-6 and TRBJ1-1; tentatively, D is TRBD1 (5 bases). Germline CDR1 and CDR2: SGHVS and FNYEAQ. The CDR3 is 16 amino acids. Trimming pared 5 bases from V and 1 base from J, leaving 17 bases between. CDR3 region: CASSPFPGAQNTEAFF. In DNA, the CDR3 is TGTGCCAGCAGCCCATTCCCCGGGGCCCAGAACACTGAAGCTTTCTTT. The variable domain in full, completed from reference TRBV7-6 and TRBJ1-1, reads GAGVSQSPRYKVTKRGQDVALRCDPISGHVSLYWYRQALGQGPEFLTYFNYEAQQDKSGLPNDRFSAERPEGSISTLTIQRTEQRDSAMYRCASSPFPGAQNTEAFFGQGTRLTVV.

Note on this clonotype: Since a much larger clone is just one base distant, this may be a read error. The chain carries TRBV6-6 and TRBJ1-2; D is ambiguous. Per the germline V gene, CDR1 is MNHNY and CDR2 is SVGAGI (reference sequence). Trimming shortened V by 2 bases and J by 4 bases, and 2 bases separated the two germline ends. This CDR3 spans 11 amino acids. CDR3 coding DNA: TGTGCCAGCAGTTACACCTATGGCTACACCTTC. It is translated as CASSYTYGYTF.

This clonotype was counted between two and nine times. The V and J genes are TRBV10-2 and TRBJ2-7; D unresolved. V was pared by 8 bases and J by 4 bases, with 12 bases between. The CDR3 loop spans 12 amino acids. The germline gives CDR1 WSHSY, CDR2 SAAADI. CDR3 sequence: CASLFPPYEQYF. CDR3 bases: TGCGCCAGCCTTTTTCCACCGTACGAGCAGTACTTC.

This rearrangement joins TRBV20-1 to TRBJ2-7, with D perhaps matching TRBD2 (6 bases). The germline gives CDR1 DFQATT, CDR2 SNEGSKA (reference sequence). V lost 0 bases and J 8 bases, leaving 23 bases between the germline ends. The CDR3 consists of 16 residues. The CDR3 DNA is TGCAGTGCTAGAGATCGAGAAGGCGGGGCCGCTTACCAGCAGTACTTC. This encodes CSARDREGGAAYQQYF.

The V gene is TRBV20-1, the J gene TRBJ1-3, with D tentatively TRBD1 (5 bases). The V and J ends lost 0 bases and 3 bases respectively, with 18 bases between them. The germline CDR1 and CDR2 sequences are DFQATT and SNEGSKA (reference sequence). CDR3 length: 17 amino acids. The CDR3 sequence: CSARDLEGWDYGNTIYF. The CDR3 DNA sequence: TGCAGTGCTAGAGATCTGGAGGGGTGGGATTATGGAAACACCATATATTTT.

Details on this clonotype: The CDR3 ends on some other residue instead of the conserved phenylalanine or tryptophan, so this is likely a read error. The chain recombines TRBV27 with TRBJ2-3; either TRBD1 or TRBD2 may fit D (6 bases each). CDR1 is MNHEY and CDR2 is SMNVEV in the germline V gene (reference sequence). V was cut by 5 bases and J by 3 bases, with 15 bases left in between. This CDR3 has 15 amino acids. The CDR3 nucleotides read TGTGCCAGCAGTGTGACTAGAGGGGGGACAGATACGCAGTATCTT. Translated, it gives CASSVTRGGTDTQYL.

The chain joins TRBV24-1 to TRBJ2-1; D may match TRBD1 or TRBD2 (6 bases each). Germline CDR1 is KGHDR and CDR2 is SFDVKD. This CDR3 contains 15 residues. The ends were cut back, 3 bases at V and 6 bases at J, with 14 bases in the middle. CDR3 sequence reads: CATSDDRTGGNEQFF. CDR3 in DNA: TGTGCCACCAGTGATGACAGGACCGGGGGCAATGAGCAGTTCTTC.

The chain has TRBV7-8 and TRBJ2-1, with TRBD2 matching over 16 bases. V lost 5 bases and J lost 0; bases outside the gene matches: 10. This CDR3 is built from 20 residues. Germline loops: CDR1 SGHVS, CDR2 FQNEAQ. The CDR3 coding sequence is TGTGCCAGCAGCGGAGGGACTAGCGGGGGGGCGTCAAGCTCCTACAATGAGCAGTTCTTC. It translates to CASSGGTSGGASSSYNEQFF.

The sample holds a few counts of this clonotype. This chain links TRBV4-2 with TRBJ2-3; no clear D gene. CDR1 is LGHNA and CDR2 is YNFKEQ in the germline V gene. The CDR3 runs 12 residues. With 1 base removed from V and 6 bases from J, the gap between germline ends came to 5 bases. The CDR3 region is CASSQGYDTQYF. The DNA of the CDR3 is TGTGCCAGCAGCCAAGGCTACGATACGCAGTATTTT.

The CDR3 protein is CASTPRGWTEAFF. CDR3 in DNA: TGTGCCAGCACCCCGAGGGGTTGGACTGAAGCTTTCTTT. The chain uses TRBV11-1 and TRBJ1-1, with D possibly matching TRBD1 (5 bases). V lost 7 bases, J lost 5 bases, and 14 bases lay in between. The CDR3 consists of 13 residues. Germline CDR1 reads SGHAT; CDR2 reads FQDESV (reference sequence).

The table lists this clonotype with a few counts. V usage is TRBV2 and J usage is TRBJ2-4, with D uncertain. Germline V gene data show CDR1 as SNHLY and CDR2 as FYNNEI. V was trimmed by 10 bases and J by 2 bases, leaving 12 bases between them. The CDR3 has 13 residues. The CDR3 region has the DNA TGTGCCACCCTCGCCCGGTCCAAAAACATTCAGTACTTC. Its translation: CATLARSKNIQYF.

The chain carries TRBV7-9 and TRBJ2-7; D possibly corresponds to TRBD1 (6 bases). This CDR3 is 14 amino acids long. Trimming cost V 5 bases and J 1 base, with 12 bases left between them. CDR1 is SEHNR, CDR2 FQNEAQ, per germline (reference sequence). CDR3 DNA: TGTGCCAGCAGCCTGCTGGACAGATCCTACGAGCAGTACTTC. It yields the protein CASSLLDRSYEQYF.

The chain employs TRBV7-6 and TRBJ2-3, with 9 bases lining up with TRBD2. With V trimmed by 1 base and J by 1 base, 6 bases remained unmatched. Germline V gene data show CDR1 as SGHVS and CDR2 as FNYEAQ. The CDR3 totals 17 residues. CDR3 coding DNA: TGTGCCAGCAGCTTAGGCGGCGCTAGCGGGGGCACAGATACGCAGTATTTT. Translating gives CASSLGGASGGTDTQYF.

This clonotype came up many times. The rearrangement uses TRBV7-6 and TRBJ1-5; 10 bases agree with TRBD1. V gave up 4 bases and J gave up 7 bases; unmatched junction bases: 4. There are 14 residues in the CDR3. Per the germline V gene, CDR1 is SGHVS and CDR2 is FNYEAQ. This chain's CDR3 is CASSSTGGGQPQHF. In DNA form, the CDR3 reads TGTGCCAGCAGCTCGACAGGGGGCGGGCAGCCCCAGCATTTT.

The chain combines TRBV27 with TRBJ2-3, with TRBD2 matching over 12 bases. With V trimmed by 4 bases and J by 4 bases, 6 bases remained unmatched. Germline values: CDR1 MNHEY, CDR2 SMNVEV (reference sequence). CDR3 length: 16 residues. CDR3 nucleotide sequence: TGTGCCAGCAGTTCACTAGCGGGGGGCCTTCCAGATACGCAGTATTTT. This gives the protein CASSSLAGGLPDTQYF.

This chain connects TRBV15 to TRBJ1-2, with D possibly being TRBD1 (6 bases). CDR1 and CDR2 from the germline V gene are LNHNV and YYDKDF (reference sequence). The CDR3 extends over 16 amino acids. V was shortened by 1 base and J by 2 bases, with 14 bases between the two germline ends. The CDR3 is CATSRGSDSTNYGYTF. CDR3 coding DNA: TGTGCCACCAGCAGAGGTTCGGACAGTACAAACTATGGCTACACCTTC.

The rearrangement links TRBV7-2 to TRBJ1-4, with D maybe TRBD1 (6 bases). V was shortened by 5 bases and J by 0 bases, with 13 bases between the two germline ends. The CDR3 consists of 16 residues. Germline assignment: CDR1 SGHTA and CDR2 FQGNSA. The CDR3 loop reads CASSVGTLATNEKLFF. For the CDR3, the DNA is TGTGCCAGCAGCGTCGGGACACTTGCAACTAATGAAAAACTGTTTTTT.

Turning to this clonotype: An end of the junction does not agree with germline; a read error may underlie this. This chain links TRBV27 with TRBJ2-1; 8 positions match TRBD1. The CDR3 loop spans 13 amino acids. CDR1 is MNHEY, CDR2 SMNVEV, per germline (reference sequence). CDR3 DNA sequence: TGTGCCAACAGTTGGACAGGGTACAATGAGCAGTTCTTC. Protein sequence: CANSWTGYNEQFF.